The table lists the clone carrying this TCR beta chain with a few counts. This record comes from a study of human T cells and chemical hapten exposure. Time point defined: pre-sensitization, week 0. Treatment denoted: therapeutic diphenylcyclopropenone sensitization with weekly scalp DPC. CDR3 length: 18 residues. Trimming cost V 6 bases and J 0 bases, with 22 bases left between them. The germline V gene has CDR1 SGHTA and CDR2 FQGNSA. Using its own MiXCR run on the RACE reads, TCRdb lists one record per CDR3 protein. Of 85,000 to 120,000 distinct CDR3 sequences listed, 9% to 15% were seen once; the top ten hold more than 1.5%.

Material: whole blood, obtained in connection with sensitization to the hapten diphenylcyclopropenone (DPC). This clonotype was sampled from a woman aged 45-65 years with alopecia areata. Some clones in this sample may be carry-over from other donors' samples. The chain is built from TRBV7-2 and TRBJ2-3; D is uncertain. The CDR3 here is CASRSGSISLSSTDTQYF. CDR3 in DNA: TGTGCCAGCAGATCAGGCAGTATCAGCTTATCTAGCACAGATACGCAGTATTTT.